This TCR beta chain was captured in a study of cytomegalovirus exposure and HLA in healthy donors. Study-level results: Association of a missense DCLRE1C variant with TCR beta V- and J-gene trimming was reported in a later analysis.

Germline V gene data show CDR1 as MRHNA and CDR2 as SNTAGT. V was cut by 10 bases and J by 3 bases, with 16 bases left in between. CDR3 length: 15 amino acids. Points on this clone: Its antigen is still unknown.

The PCR contained 60 Vbeta and 13 Jbeta primers. TCRdb keeps only in-frame clones here, not all; method: immunoSEQ multiplex PCR. This sample has over 150,000 clones; around 69% occur once, and the top ten carry approximately 2.5%. The chain employs TRBV6-4 and TRBJ1-6, with D possibly TRBD1 on 5 matching bases. Sequences were obtained from PBMCs. The TCR comes from a woman aged 25 to 45 in good health and CMV-seronegative. The CDR3 sequence is CANPGRCSYNSPLHF. For the CDR3, the DNA is TGTGCCAACCCAGGGAGGTGTAGCTATAATTCACCCCTCCACTTT.